This is a list of T cell receptor beta chains from one sample in a study of OX40 agonist ivuxolimab in advanced cancers. The protocol was immunoSEQ multiplex PCR, while the TCRdb copy is restricted to in-frame clones and leaves out a portion. The data show some 100,000 clones, with 80% to 90% seen just once and 0.82% held by the top ten. The sequencing here drew on CD4+ or CD8+ T cells sorted from blood, taken in a trial of the OX40 agonist ivuxolimab. These receptors came from an adult with an advanced solid tumor such as melanoma, head and neck, liver or kidney cancer. The CDR3 runs from the conserved cysteine through the conserved F or W. The D gene is left open where the match is weak. Clone size is stated in some rows and not others, as once, few, many or a class when expanded.

>-|TRBV6-5|TRBJ2-2|-
CASSYSPPPPTGELFF
TGTGCCAGCAGTTACTCGCCCCCCCCACCGACCGGGGAGCTGTTTTTT
>-|TRBV28|TRBJ1-5|TRBD1
CASSSSGTGGQPQHF
TGTGCCAGCAGTTCCTCCGGGACAGGGGGCCAGCCCCAGCATTTT
>-|TRBV2|TRBJ2-2|-
CASRGTQITGELFF
TGTGCCAGCAGGGGAACCCAGATCACCGGGGAGCTGTTTTTT
>-|TRBV27|TRBJ2-3|-
CASSLSAGPDTQYF
TGTGCCAGCAGTTTATCGGCCGGGCCAGATACGCAGTATTTT
>-|TRBV6-6|TRBJ2-1|TRBD2
CASSWPSGSLYNEQFF
TGTGCCAGCAGTTGGCCTAGCGGGAGTTTATACAATGAGCAGTTCTTC
>-|TRBV5-6|TRBJ1-2|-
CASSSGVPAYGYTF
TGTGCCAGCAGCAGCGGAGTTCCAGCCTATGGCTACACCTTC
>-|TRBV7-3|TRBJ2-2|TRBD2
CASSLNSGAGELFF
TGTGCCAGCAGCTTAAATAGCGGGGCCGGGGAGCTGTTTTTT
>-|TRBV6-1|TRBJ2-5|TRBD1
CASSALQGTQETQYF
TGTGCCAGCAGTGCCCTACAGGGGACCCAAGAGACCCAGTACTTC
>-|TRBV10-3|TRBJ2-3|-
CAIRMGRSSTDTQYF
TGTGCCATCAGGATGGGACGGTCTAGCACAGATACGCAGTATTTT
>few|TRBV4-2|TRBJ1-1|-
CASSPRGDTEAFF
TGTGCCAGCAGCCCTAGGGGGGACACTGAAGCTTTCTTT
>few|TRBV7-7|TRBJ2-2|-
CATRGPPTGELFF
TGTGCTACCCGCGGCCCCCCTACCGGGGAGCTGTTTTTT
>once|TRBV28|TRBJ1-4|TRBD1
CASTTTGTGHEKLFF
TGTGCCAGCACTACCACCGGGACAGGGCATGAAAAACTGTTTTTT
>-|TRBV7-6|TRBJ2-5|TRBD1
CASRGQGETQYF
TGTGCCAGCAGGGGACAGGGAGAGACCCAGTACTTC
>-|TRBV28|TRBJ1-4|-
CASLGEAGKLFF
TGTGCCAGCCTAGGAGAGGCGGGAAAACTGTTTTTT
>-|TRBV9|TRBJ2-1|-
CASSVQGNNEQFF
TGTGCCAGCAGCGTACAAGGTAACAATGAGCAGTTCTTC
>-|TRBV7-2|TRBJ2-4|-
CASSSGVKNIQYF
TGTGCCAGCAGTTCAGGGGTCAAAAACATTCAGTACTTC
>-|TRBV4-2|TRBJ2-2|TRBD1
CASSQGQGVSGELFF
TGTGCCAGCAGCCAGGGACAGGGGGTATCCGGGGAGCTGTTTTTT
>once|TRBV7-9|TRBJ2-3|TRBD2
CASSSLAMGGSGDTQYF
TGTGCCAGCAGCTCCCTCGCTATGGGCGGGAGCGGAGATACGCAGTATTTT
>-|TRBV7-2|TRBJ2-5|-
CATGVARGRDGTQYF
TGTGCCACAGGGGTTGCGAGGGGCCGGGATGGGACCCAGTACTTC
>-|TRBV5-5|TRBJ2-1|-
CASSFLADSSYNEQFF
TGTGCCAGCAGCTTTCTGGCGGATAGCTCCTACAATGAGCAGTTCTTC
>-|TRBV19|TRBJ1-5|-
CASSWDGSNQPQHF
TGTGCCAGTAGTTGGGACGGAAGCAATCAGCCCCAGCATTTT
>-|TRBV6-4|TRBJ2-2|TRBD2
CASSVSSGSGTGELFF
TGTGCCAGCAGTGTATCTAGCGGGAGTGGTACCGGGGAGCTGTTTTTT
>-|TRBV7-3|TRBJ2-6|-
CASSLHQVSGANVLTF
TGTGCCAGCAGCTTACATCAGGTCTCTGGGGCCAACGTCCTGACTTTC
>-|TRBV19|TRBJ1-5|TRBD1
CASSTGQGSNQPQHF
TGTGCCAGTAGTACAGGACAGGGGAGCAACCAGCCCCAGCATTTT
>-|TRBV28|TRBJ2-1|-
CASKGGTFWINEQFF
TGTGCCAGCAAAGGAGGGACATTTTGGATTAATGAGCAGTTCTTC